This T cell receptor beta chain came from a study of T-cell memory formation after mild COVID-19. Study-wide results and limits: Clones that contracted from day 15 to 85 were balanced CD4/CD8, while later expanders leaned CD4+.

Germline CDR1 and CDR2: MNHNS and SASEGT. J was trimmed by 5 bases and V by 2 bases; bases with no gene match: 1. This CDR3 is built from 14 residues. Comments on this clonotype: The antigen is unknown.

Using constant-segment primers, 5'RACE produced TCR alpha and TCR beta cDNA libraries carrying sample barcodes and UMIs. TCRdb re-derived calls from the 5' RACE reads in MiXCR, one entry per CDR3 protein. The repertoire holds roughly 300,000 distinct CDR3 sequences, around 16% seen once, with around 23% in the top ten. This chain connects TRBV6-1 to TRBJ2-5; 11 bases are a match to TRBD2. The sample taken for sequencing was PBMCs or a T cell subset sorted from them (not recorded which). The clonotype was recovered from a man aged 18 to 30 who had mild COVID-19 (a few samples of this study predate the infection). Cell type and time point are not known. The CDR3: CASSETSGGETQYF. The DNA of the CDR3 is TGTGCCAGCAGTGAAACTAGCGGGGGCGAGACCCAGTACTTC.